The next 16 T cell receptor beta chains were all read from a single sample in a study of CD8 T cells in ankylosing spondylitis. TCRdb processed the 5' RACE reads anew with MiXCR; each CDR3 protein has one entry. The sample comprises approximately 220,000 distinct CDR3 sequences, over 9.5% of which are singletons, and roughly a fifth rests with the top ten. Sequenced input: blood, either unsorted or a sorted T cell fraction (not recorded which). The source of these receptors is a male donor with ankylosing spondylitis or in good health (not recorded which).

The CDR3 DNA reads as TGCAGTGCTAGAGATCATAGGAGGGATGAGCAGTTCTTC. It encodes CSARDHRRDEQFF. The V call is TRBV20-1, the J call TRBJ2-1; tentatively, D is TRBD2 (6 bases). The germline gives CDR1 DFQATT, CDR2 SNEGSKA (reference sequence). The CDR3 is 13 residues long. V was trimmed by 0 bases and J by 8 bases, leaving 11 bases between them.

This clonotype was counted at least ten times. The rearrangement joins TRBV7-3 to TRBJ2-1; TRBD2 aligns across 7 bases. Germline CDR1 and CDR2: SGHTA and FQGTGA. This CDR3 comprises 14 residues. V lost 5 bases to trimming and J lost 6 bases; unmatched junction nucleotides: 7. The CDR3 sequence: CASSLRTSSNEQFF. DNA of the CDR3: TGTGCCAGCAGCCTCCGGACTAGTAGCAATGAGCAGTTCTTC. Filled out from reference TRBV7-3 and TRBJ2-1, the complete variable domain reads GAGVSQTPSNKVTEKGKYVELRCDPISGHTALYWYRQSLGQGPEFLIYFQGTGAADDSGLPNDRFFAVRPEGSVSTLKIQRTERGDSAVYLCASSLRTSSNEQFFGPGTRLTVL.

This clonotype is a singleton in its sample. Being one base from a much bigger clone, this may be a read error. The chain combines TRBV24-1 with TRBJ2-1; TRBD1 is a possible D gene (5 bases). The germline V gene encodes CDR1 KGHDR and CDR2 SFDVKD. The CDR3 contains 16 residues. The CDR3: CPTSDTTDSSYNEQFF. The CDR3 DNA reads TGTCCCACCAGTGATACGACTGACAGCTCCTACAATGAGCAGTTCTTC.

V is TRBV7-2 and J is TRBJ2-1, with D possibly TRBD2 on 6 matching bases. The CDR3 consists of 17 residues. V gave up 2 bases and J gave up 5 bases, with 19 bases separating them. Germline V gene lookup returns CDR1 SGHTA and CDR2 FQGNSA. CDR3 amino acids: CASSLIPTSNGNNEQFF. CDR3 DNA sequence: TGTGCCAGCAGCTTAATCCCGACTAGTAATGGAAACAATGAGCAGTTCTTC.

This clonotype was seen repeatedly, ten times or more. The CDR3 region has the DNA TGTGCCAGCAGTCGCAGGACAGGGGCGAACACCGGGGAGCTGTTTTTT. Residues: CASSRRTGANTGELFF. The chain links TRBV28 to TRBJ2-2; 9 positions agree with TRBD1. The germline CDR1 and CDR2 sequences are MDHEN and SYDVKM. Trimming at V came to 5 bases and at J to 0 bases, leaving 4 bases not matched to a gene. The CDR3 is 16 amino acids.

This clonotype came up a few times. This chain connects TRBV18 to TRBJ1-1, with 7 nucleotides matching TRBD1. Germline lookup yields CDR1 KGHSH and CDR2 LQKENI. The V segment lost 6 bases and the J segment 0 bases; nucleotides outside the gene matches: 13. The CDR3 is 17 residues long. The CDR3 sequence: CASSAAAGGGLNTEAFF. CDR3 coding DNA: TGTGCCAGCTCGGCGGCAGCTGGAGGGGGCCTGAACACTGAAGCTTTCTTT.

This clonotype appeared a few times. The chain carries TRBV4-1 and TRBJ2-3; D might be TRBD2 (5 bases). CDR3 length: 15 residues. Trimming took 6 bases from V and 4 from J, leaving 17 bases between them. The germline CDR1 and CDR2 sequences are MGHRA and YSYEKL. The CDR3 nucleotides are TGCGCCAGCAGTTCCCGGGCCGACGGGGCAGATACGCAGTATTTT. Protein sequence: CASSSRADGADTQYF.

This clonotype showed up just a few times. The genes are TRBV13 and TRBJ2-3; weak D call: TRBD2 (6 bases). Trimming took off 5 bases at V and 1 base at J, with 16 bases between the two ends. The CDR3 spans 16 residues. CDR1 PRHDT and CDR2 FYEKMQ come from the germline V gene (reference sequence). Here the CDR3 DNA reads TGTGCCAGCAGCCCCGGGGGAGGAGGAGGCACAGATACGCAGTATTTT. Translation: CASSPGGGGGTDTQYF. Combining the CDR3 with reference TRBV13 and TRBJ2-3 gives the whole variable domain AAGVIQSPRHLIKEKRETATLKCYPIPRHDTVYWYQQGPGQDPQFLISFYEKMQSDKGSIPDRFSAQQFSDYHSELNMSSLELGDSALYFCASSPGGGGGTDTQYFGPGTRLTVL.

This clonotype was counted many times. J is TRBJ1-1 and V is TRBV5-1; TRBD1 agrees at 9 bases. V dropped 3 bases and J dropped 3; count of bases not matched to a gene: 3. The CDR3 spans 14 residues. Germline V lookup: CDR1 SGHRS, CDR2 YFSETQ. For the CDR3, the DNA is TGCGCCAGCAGCTCCGGGACAGGGTACACTGAAGCTTTCTTT. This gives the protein CASSSGTGYTEAFF.

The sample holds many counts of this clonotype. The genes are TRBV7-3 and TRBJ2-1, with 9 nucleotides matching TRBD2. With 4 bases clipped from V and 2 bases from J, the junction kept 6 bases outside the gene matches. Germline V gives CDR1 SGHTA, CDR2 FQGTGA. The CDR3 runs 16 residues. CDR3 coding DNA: TGTGCCAGCAGCTCTCTAGCGGGGACCACCTACAATGAGCAGTTCTTC. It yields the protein CASSSLAGTTYNEQFF.

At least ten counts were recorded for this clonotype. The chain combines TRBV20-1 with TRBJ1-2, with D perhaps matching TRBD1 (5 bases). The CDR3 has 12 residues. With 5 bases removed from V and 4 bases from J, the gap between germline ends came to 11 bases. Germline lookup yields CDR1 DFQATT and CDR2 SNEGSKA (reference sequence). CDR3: CSAAGGVYGYTF. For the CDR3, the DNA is TGCAGTGCTGCCGGGGGTGTCTATGGCTACACCTTC.

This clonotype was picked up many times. The CDR3 is CATSDPQGANTGELFF. In nucleotides, the CDR3 is TGTGCCACCAGTGACCCTCAGGGGGCGAACACCGGGGAGCTGTTTTTT. The chain links TRBV24-1 to TRBJ2-2; 7 positions agree with TRBD1. The germline V gene encodes CDR1 KGHDR and CDR2 SFDVKD. This CDR3 is 16 amino acids long. The V and J ends lost 4 bases and 0 bases, in that order; junction bases with no gene match: 4.

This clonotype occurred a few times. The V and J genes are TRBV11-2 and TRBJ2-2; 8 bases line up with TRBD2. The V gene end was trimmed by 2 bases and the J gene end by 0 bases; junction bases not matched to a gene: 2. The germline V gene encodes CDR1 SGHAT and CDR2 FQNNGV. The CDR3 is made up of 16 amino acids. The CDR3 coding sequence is TGTGCCAGCAGCTTACCGGGACTAGCGAACACCGGGGAGCTGTTTTTT. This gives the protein CASSLPGLANTGELFF.

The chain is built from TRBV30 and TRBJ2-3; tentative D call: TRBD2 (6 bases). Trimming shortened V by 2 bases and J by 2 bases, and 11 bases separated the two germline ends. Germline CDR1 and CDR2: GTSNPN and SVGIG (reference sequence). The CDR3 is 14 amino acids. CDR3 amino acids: CAWSPGRSTDTQYF. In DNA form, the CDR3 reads TGTGCCTGGAGTCCCGGGAGATCCACAGATACGCAGTATTTT.

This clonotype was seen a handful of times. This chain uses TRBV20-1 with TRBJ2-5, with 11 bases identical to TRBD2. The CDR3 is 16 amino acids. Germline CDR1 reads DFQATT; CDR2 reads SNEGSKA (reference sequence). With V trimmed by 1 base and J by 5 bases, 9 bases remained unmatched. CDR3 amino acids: CSARGALAGDGETQYF. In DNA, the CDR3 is TGCAGTGCTAGAGGGGCACTAGCGGGGGATGGGGAGACCCAGTACTTC.

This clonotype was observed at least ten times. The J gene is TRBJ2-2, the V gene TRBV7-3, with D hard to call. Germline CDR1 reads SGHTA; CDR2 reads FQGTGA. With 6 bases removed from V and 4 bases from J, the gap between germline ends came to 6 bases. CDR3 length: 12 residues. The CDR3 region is CASRLGTGELFF. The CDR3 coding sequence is TGTGCCAGCAGACTGGGCACCGGGGAGCTGTTTTTT.